The clone carrying this T cell receptor (beta chain) occurred once. Its antigen is not identified. Trimming stripped 2 bases from V and 7 bases from J, with 5 bases between. Germline values: CDR1 ENHRY, CDR2 SYGVKD. This CDR3 has 12 residues. The sample belongs to a study of cytomegalovirus exposure and HLA in healthy donors. About the study: A data release that came early held tens of millions of unique TCRs from HLA-typed donors. Of all 400 or so donors who were genotyped, roughly 83% belonged to the Caucasian-associated ancestry cluster. Study results and limitations: Apparent HLA restriction characterized most CMV-associated TCR beta chains in a later analysis. Reports described diagnosis of cytomegalovirus status by the classifier as highly specific and sensitive.

PCR was performed using 60 Vbeta and 13 Jbeta primers. Profiled with immunoSEQ multiplex PCR; TCRdb holds only in-frame clones, not every one. Altogether 150,000 to 200,000 clones are present, over 65% being singletons, with the ten largest covering about 1.7%. Sequenced input: PBMCs. This TCR was sampled from a woman aged 25-40 years in good health and CMV-seronegative. The chain uses TRBV10-3 and TRBJ2-2; D is unclear. CDR3 loop: CAISEGLGELFF. The CDR3 nucleotides read TGTGCCATCAGTGAGGGGCTCGGGGAGCTGTTTTTT.